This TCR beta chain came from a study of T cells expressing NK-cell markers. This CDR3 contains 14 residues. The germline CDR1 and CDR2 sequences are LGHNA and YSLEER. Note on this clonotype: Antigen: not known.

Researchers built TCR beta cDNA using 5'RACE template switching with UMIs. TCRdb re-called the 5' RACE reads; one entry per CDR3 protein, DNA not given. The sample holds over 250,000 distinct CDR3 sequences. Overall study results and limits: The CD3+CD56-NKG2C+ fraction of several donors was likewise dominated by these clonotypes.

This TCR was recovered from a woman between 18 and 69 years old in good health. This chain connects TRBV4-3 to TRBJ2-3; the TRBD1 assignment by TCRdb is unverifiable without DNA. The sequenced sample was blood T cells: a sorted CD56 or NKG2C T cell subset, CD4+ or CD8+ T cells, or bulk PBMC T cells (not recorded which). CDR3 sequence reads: CASSQIRWADTQYF.